What follows describes a single TCR beta chain. Its antigen is as yet unknown. The ends were cut back, 1 base at V and 5 bases at J, with 9 bases in the middle. Germline lookup yields CDR1 MGHRA and CDR2 YSYEKL. The CDR3 is 14 amino acids. Some clones are missing from TCRdb's copy, which holds only in-frame ones; the method was immunoSEQ multiplex PCR. The table shows about 70,000 clones, with just under 95% occurring only once. The data belong to a study of graft-versus-host responses after intestinal transplantation. Study in general: Recipients were all induced with anti-thymocyte globulin, then given tacrolimus and steroids for 3 to 4 years. Study-wide points: The highest levels of circulating GvH clones went along with early declines in HvG clones after transplant.

The chain joins TRBV4-1 to TRBJ2-1; the D is unclear. This sequence originates from a human donor who received an intestinal transplant. This material consisted of unstimulated CD8+ T cells sorted from spleen or lymph node cells, taken before intestinal transplant. Here the CDR3 DNA reads TGCGCCAGCAGCCAAGTACCACTACACAATGAGCAGTTCTTC. Protein: CASSQVPLHNEQFF.